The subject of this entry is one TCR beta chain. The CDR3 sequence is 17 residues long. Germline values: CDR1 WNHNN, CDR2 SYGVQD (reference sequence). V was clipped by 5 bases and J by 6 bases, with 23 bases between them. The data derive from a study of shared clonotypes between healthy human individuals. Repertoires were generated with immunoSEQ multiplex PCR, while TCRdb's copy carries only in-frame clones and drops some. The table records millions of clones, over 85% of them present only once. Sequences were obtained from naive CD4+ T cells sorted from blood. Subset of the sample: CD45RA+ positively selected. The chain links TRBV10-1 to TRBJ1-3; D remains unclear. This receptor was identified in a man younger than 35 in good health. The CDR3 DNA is TGCGCCAGCAGTTCCCGCTACCCCTCCCCGACCCAAAACACCATATATTTT. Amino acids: CASSSRYPSPTQNTIYF.